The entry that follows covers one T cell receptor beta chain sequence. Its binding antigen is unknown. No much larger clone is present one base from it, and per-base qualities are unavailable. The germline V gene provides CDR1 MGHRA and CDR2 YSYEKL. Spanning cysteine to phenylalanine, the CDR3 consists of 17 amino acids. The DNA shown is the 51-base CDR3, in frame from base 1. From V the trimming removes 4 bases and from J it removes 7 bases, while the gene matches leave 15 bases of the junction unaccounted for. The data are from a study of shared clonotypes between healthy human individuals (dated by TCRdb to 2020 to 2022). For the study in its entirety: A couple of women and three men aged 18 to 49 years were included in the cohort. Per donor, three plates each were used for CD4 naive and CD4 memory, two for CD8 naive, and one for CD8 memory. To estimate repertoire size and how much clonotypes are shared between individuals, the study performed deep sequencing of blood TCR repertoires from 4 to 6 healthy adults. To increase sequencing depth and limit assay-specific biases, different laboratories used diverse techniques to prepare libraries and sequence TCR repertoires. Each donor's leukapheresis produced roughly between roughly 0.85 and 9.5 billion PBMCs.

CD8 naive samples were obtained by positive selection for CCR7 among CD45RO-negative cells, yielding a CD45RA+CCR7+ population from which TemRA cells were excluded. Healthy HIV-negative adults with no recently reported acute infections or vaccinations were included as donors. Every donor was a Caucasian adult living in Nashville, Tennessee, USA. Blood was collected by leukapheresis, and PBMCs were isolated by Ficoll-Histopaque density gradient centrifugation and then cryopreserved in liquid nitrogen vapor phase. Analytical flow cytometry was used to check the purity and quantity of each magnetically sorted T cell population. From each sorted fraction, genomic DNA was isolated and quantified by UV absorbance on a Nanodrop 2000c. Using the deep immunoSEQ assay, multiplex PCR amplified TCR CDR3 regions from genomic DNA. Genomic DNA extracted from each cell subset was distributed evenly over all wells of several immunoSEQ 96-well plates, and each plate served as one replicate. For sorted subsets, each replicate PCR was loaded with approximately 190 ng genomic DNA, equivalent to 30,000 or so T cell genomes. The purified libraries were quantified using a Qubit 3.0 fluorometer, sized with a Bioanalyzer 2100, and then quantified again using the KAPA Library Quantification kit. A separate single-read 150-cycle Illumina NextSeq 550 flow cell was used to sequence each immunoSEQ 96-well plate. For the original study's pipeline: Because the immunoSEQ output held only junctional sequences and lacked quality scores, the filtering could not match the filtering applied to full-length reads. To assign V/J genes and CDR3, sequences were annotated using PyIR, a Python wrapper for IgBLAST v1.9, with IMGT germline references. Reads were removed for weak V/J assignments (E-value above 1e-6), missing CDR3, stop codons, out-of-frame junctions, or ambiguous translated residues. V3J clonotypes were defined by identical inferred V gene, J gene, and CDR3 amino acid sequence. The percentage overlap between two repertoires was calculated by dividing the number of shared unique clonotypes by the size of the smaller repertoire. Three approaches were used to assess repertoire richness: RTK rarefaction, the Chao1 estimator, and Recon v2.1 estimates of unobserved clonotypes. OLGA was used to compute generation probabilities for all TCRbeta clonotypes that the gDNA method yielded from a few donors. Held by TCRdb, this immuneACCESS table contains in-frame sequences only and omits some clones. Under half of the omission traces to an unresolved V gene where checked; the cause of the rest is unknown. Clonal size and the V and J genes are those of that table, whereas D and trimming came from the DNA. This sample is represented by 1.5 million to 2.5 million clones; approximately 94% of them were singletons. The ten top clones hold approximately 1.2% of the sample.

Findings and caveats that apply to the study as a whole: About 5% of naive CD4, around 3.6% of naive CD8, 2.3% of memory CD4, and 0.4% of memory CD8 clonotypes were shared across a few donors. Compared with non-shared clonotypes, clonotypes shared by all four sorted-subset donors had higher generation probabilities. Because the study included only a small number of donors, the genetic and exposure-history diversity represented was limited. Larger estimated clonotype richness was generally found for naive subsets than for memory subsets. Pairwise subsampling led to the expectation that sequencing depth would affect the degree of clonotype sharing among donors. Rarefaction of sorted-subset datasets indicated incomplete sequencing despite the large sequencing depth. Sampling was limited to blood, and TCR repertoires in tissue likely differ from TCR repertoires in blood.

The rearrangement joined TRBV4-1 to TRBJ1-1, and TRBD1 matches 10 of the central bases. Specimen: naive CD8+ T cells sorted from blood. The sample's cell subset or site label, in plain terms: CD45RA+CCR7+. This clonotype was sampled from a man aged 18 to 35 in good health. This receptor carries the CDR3 CASSPTNDRDRGSEAFF. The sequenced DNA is TGCGCCAGCAGCCCTACTAACGACCGGGACAGGGGAAGTGAAGCTTTCTTT.